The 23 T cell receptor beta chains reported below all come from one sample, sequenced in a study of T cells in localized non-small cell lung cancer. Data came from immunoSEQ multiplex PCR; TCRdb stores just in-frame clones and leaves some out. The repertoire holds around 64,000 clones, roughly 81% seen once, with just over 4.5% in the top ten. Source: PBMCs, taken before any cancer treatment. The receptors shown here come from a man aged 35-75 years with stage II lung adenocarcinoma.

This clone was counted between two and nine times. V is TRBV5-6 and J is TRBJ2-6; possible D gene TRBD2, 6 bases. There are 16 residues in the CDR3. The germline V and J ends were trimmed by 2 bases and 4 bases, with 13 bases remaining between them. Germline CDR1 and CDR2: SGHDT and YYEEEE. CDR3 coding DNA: TGTGCCAGCAGCTTTGGGCGCGGGACCGGGGCCAACGTCCTGACTTTC. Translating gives CASSFGRGTGANVLTF.

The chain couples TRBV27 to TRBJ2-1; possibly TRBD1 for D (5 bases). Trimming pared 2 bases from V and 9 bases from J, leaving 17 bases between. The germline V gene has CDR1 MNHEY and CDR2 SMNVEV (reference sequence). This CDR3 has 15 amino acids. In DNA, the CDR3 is TGTGCCAGCAGTTTAAGGGGTCGGCCATCTAGTGAGCAGTTCTTC. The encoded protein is CASSLRGRPSSEQFF.

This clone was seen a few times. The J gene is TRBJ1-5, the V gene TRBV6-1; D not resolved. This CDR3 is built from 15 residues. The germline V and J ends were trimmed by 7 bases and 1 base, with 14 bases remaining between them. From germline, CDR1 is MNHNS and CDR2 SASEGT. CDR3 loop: CASTRALGSNQPQHF. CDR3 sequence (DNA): TGTGCCAGCACCCGGGCCCTAGGGAGCAATCAGCCCCAGCATTTT.

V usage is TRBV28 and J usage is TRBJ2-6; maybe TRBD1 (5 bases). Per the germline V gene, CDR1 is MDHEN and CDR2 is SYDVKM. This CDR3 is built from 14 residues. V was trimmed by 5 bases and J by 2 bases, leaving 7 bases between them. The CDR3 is CASSPGTGANVLTF. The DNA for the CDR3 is TGTGCCAGCAGTCCAGGGACTGGGGCCAACGTCCTGACTTTC.

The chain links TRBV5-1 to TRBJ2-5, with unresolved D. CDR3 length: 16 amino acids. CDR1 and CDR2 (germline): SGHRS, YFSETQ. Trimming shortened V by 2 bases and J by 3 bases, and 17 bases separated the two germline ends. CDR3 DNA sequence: TGCGCCAGCAGCTTCTCCTACATGCTAGACGAAGAGACCCAGTACTTC. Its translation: CASSFSYMLDEETQYF.

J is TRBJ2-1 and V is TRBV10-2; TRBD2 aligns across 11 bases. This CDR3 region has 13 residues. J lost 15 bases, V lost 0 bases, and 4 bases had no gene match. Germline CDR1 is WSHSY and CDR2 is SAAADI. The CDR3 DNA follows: TGCGCCAGCAGTGAGTCGACTAGCGGGACCCGGTTCTTC. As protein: CASSESTSGTRFF.

The CDR3 region is CASSSDPGSQGAQHF. DNA for the CDR3: TGCGCCAGCAGCTCGGACCCAGGCTCCCAGGGGGCCCAGCATTTT. The V call is TRBV5-1, the J call TRBJ1-5, with 7 nucleotides matching TRBD1. This CDR3 region has 15 residues. V dropped 3 bases and J dropped 11; count of bases not matched to a gene: 14. The germline gives CDR1 SGHRS, CDR2 YFSETQ.

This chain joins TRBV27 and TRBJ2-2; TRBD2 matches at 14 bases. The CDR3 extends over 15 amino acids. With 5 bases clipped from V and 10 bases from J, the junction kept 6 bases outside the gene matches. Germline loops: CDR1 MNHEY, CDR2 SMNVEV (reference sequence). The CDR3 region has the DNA TGTGCCAGCAGTAAGGGACTAGCGGGAGTAGAGGAGCTGTTTTTT. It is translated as CASSKGLAGVEELFF.

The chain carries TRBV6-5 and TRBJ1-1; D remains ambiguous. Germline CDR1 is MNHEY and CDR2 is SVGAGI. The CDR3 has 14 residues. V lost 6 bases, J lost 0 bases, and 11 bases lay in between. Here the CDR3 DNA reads TGTGCCAGCAGCCGCTCTCTCATGAACACTGAAGCTTTCTTT. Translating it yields CASSRSLMNTEAFF.

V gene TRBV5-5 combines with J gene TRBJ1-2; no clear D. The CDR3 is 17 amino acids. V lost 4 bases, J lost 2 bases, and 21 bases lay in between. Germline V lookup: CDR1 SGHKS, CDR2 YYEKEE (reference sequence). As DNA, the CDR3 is TGTGCCAGCAGCCTTACGGTGTCGAGGCAGTGGAACTATGGCTACACCTTC. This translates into CASSLTVSRQWNYGYTF.

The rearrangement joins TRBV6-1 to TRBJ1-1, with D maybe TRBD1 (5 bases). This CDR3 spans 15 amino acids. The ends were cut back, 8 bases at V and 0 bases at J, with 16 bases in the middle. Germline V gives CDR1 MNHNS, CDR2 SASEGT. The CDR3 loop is CASSAWGQMNTEAFF. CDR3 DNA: TGTGCCAGCTCGGCCTGGGGCCAAATGAACACTGAAGCTTTCTTT.

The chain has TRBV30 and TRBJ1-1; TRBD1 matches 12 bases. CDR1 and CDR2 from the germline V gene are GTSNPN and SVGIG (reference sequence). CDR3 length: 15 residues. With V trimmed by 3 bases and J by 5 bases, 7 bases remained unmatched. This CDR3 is CAWRVGTGGFTEAFF. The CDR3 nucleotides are TGTGCCTGGAGGGTCGGGACAGGGGGCTTTACTGAAGCTTTCTTT.

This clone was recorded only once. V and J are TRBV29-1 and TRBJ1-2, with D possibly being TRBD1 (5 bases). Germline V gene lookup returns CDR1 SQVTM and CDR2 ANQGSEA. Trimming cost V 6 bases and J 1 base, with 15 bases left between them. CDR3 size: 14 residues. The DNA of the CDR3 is TGCAGCGTAGTCCGGCAGGGTAGTAACTATGGCTACACCTTC. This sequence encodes CSVVRQGSNYGYTF. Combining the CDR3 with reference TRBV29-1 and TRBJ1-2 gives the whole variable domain SAVISQKPSRDICQRGTSLTIQCQVDSQVTMMFWYRQQPGQSLTLIATANQGSEATYESGFVIDKFPISRPNLTFSTLTVSNMSPEDSSIYLCSVVRQGSNYGYTFGSGTRLTVV.

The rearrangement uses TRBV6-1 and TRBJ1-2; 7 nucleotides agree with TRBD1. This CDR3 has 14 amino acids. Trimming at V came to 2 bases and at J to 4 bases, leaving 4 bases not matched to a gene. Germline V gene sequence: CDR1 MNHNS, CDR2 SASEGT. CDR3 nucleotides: TGTGCCAGCAGTGAATTCGGACAGGCCTATGGCTACACCTTC. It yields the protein CASSEFGQAYGYTF.

The CDR3 here is CASSLGLAGRPLGGTQYF. The CDR3 coding sequence is TGTGCCAGCAGTTTGGGACTAGCGGGGCGACCCTTGGGGGGTACGCAGTATTTT. The chain recombines TRBV27 with TRBJ2-3; TRBD2 agrees at 13 bases. The CDR3 is 18 amino acids. Looked up from germline, CDR1 is MNHEY and CDR2 is SMNVEV (reference sequence). J lost 8 bases, V lost 3 bases, and 14 bases had no gene match.

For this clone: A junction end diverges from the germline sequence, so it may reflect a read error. CDR3 sequence: CARSKGSSGRAMGTGELFF. CDR3 coding DNA: TGTGCCAGAAGTAAGGGGTCTAGCGGGAGGGCTATGGGCACCGGGGAGCTGTTTTTT. This chain uses TRBV19 with TRBJ2-2; 12 positions agree with TRBD2. CDR1 is LNHDA, CDR2 SQIVND, per germline (reference sequence). The CDR3 has 19 residues.

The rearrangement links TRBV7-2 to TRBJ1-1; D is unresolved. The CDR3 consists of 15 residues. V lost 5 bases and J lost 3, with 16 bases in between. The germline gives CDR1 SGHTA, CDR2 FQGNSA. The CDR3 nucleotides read TGTGCCAGCAGCCCGGGCCCGATAACGGACACTGAAGCTTTCTTT. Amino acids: CASSPGPITDTEAFF. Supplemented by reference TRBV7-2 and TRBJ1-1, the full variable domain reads GAGVSQSPSNKVTEKGKDVELRCDPISGHTALYWYRQSLGQGLEFLIYFQGNSAPDKSGLPSDRFSAERTGGSVSTLTIQRTQQEDSAVYLCASSPGPITDTEAFFGQGTRLTVV.

CDR3 loop: CASSPDGSGRAGETQYF. For the CDR3, the DNA is TGTGCCAGCAGCCCCGACGGTAGCGGGAGGGCCGGGGAGACCCAGTACTTC. This chain links TRBV11-2 with TRBJ2-5; 11 bases map to TRBD2. The CDR3 consists of 17 residues. The J segment lost 5 bases and the V segment lost 5 bases, leaving 13 bases of the junction unmatched. The germline V gene has CDR1 SGHAT and CDR2 FQNNGV.

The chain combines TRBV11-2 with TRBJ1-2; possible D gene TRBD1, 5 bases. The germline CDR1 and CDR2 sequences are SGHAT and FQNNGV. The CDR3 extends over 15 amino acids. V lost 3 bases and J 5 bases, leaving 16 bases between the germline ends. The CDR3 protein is CASSFFDKGIYGYTF. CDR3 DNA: TGTGCCAGCAGCTTTTTCGATAAGGGGATATATGGCTACACCTTC.

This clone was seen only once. CDR3 sequence reads: CAFGQGETQYF. The CDR3 nucleotides read TGTGCCTTCGGACAGGGAGAGACCCAGTACTTC. The chain couples TRBV30 to TRBJ2-5; 8 nucleotides agree with TRBD1. Germline trimming cut 7 bases from V and 4 bases from J; bases unmatched to any gene: 2. Germline loops: CDR1 GTSNPN, CDR2 SVGIG (reference sequence). The CDR3 is 11 amino acids.

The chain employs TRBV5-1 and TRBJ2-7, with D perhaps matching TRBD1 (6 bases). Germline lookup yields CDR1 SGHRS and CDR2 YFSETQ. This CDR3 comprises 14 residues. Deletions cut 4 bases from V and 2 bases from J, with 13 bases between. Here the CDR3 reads CASSPLDRPYEQYF. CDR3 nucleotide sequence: TGCGCCAGCAGCCCCCTCGACAGGCCCTACGAGCAGTACTTC.

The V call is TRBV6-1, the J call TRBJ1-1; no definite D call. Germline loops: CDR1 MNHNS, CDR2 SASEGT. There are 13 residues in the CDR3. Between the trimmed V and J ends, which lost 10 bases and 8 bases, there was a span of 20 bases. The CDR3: CATRLPPRAEAFF. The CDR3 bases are TGTGCCACTCGACTCCCCCCGAGGGCGGAAGCTTTCTTT.

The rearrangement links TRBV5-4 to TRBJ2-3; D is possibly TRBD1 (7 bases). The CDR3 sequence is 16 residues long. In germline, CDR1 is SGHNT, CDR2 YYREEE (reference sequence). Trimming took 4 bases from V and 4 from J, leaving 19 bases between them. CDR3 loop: CASSLKARGDADTQYF. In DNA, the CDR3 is TGTGCCAGCAGCCTCAAGGCCAGGGGGGATGCAGATACGCAGTATTTT.